This T cell receptor beta chain is from a study of cytomegalovirus exposure and HLA in healthy donors. Turning to the study itself: An early data release held some 89 million unique TCRs from HLA-typed donors.

Study conclusions and caveats: For most TCR sequences rarity was the rule, although some public TCRs occurred in many donors. About 87% or about 30% of the time was how often most TCR beta V segments were productive, according to an earlier analysis.

PCR was performed using 60 Vbeta and 13 Jbeta primers. Some clones are missing from TCRdb's copy, which holds only in-frame ones; the method was immunoSEQ multiplex PCR. The repertoire holds over 150,000 clones, with 65% to 85% as singletons. A word on this clone: Its antigen is not identified.

V was clipped by 4 bases and J by 3 bases, with 15 bases between them. The CDR3 spans 15 residues. Germline lookup yields CDR1 LGHNA and CDR2 YNFKEQ. This receptor was obtained from a woman aged 25 to 45 in good health and CMV-seropositive. The sequenced sample consisted of PBMCs. This chain joins TRBV4-2 and TRBJ1-1, with TRBD1 as a possible D gene (6 bases). The CDR3 DNA sequence: TGTGCCAGCAGCCCAATTGACAGGCGATACACTGAAGCTTTCTTT. The encoded protein is CASSPIDRRYTEAFF.